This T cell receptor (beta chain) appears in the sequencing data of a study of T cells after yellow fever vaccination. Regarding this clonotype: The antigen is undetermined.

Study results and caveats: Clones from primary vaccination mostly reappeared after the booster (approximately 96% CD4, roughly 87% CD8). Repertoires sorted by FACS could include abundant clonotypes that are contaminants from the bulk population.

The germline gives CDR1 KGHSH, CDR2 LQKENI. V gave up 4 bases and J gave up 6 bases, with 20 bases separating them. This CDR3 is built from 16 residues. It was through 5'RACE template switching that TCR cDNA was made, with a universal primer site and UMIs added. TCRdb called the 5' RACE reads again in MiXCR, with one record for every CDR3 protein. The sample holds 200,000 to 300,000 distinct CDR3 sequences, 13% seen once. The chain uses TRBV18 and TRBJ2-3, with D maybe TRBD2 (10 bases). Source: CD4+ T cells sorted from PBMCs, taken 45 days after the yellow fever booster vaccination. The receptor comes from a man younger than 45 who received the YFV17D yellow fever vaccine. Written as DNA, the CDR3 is TGTGCCAGCTCACTAGGACAGGGGACTAGCGCGGATACGCAGTATTTT. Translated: CASSLGQGTSADTQYF.